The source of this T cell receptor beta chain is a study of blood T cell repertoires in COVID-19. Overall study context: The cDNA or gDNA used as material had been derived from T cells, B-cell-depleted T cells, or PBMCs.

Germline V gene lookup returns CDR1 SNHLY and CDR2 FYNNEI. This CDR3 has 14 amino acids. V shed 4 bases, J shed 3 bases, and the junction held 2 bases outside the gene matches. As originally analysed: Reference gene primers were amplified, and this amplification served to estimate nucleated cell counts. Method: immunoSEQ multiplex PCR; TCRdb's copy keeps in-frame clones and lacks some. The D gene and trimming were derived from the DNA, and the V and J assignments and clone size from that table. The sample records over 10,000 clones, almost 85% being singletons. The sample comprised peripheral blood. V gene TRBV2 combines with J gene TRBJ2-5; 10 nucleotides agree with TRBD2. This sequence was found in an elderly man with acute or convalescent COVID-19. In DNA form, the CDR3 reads TGTGCCAGCAGTGTCCTAGCGGGGGAAGAGACCCAGTACTTC. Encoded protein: CASSVLAGEETQYF.